This TCR beta chain was captured by sequencing in a study of cytomegalovirus exposure and HLA in healthy donors. Study conclusions and caveats: A few chains linked to CMV were shown in vitro to be specific for CMV antigens. Sequencing likely caused a cluster of highly shared sequence variants.

On this clone itself: Its antigen is currently unknown.

This CDR3 has 15 residues. The V and J ends lost 3 bases and 6 bases, in that order; junction bases with no gene match: 10. The germline V gene encodes CDR1 MNHEY and CDR2 SVGAGI. The study ran its PCR with 60 Vbeta and 13 Jbeta primers. Measured with immunoSEQ multiplex PCR; TCRdb has only the in-frame clones, and not every one. The sample yields 180,000 or so clones, about four fifths seen once. This chain uses TRBV6-5 with TRBJ2-7; TRBD2 agrees at 8 bases. Material for sequencing was PBMCs. The TCR originated in a man between 35 and 55 years old in good health and CMV-seronegative. The CDR3 loop reads CASSYSGTRGGEQYF. Here the CDR3 DNA reads TGTGCCAGCAGTTATTCCGGGACTAGGGGTGGCGAGCAGTACTTC.